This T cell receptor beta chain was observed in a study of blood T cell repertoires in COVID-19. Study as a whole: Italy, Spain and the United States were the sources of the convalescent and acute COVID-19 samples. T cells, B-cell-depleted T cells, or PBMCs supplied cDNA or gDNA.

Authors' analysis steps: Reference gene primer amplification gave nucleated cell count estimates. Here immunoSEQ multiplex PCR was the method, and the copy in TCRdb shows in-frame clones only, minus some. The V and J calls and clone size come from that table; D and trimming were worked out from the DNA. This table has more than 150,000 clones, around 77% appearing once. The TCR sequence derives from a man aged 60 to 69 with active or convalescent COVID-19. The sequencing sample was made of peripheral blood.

The CDR3 loop reads CASTPEQGTNEKLFF. The CDR3, as DNA: TGTGCCAGTACCCCAGAACAGGGAACTAATGAAAAACTGTTTTTT. The chain joins TRBV19 to TRBJ1-4, with D tentatively TRBD1 (6 bases). The CDR3 sequence is 15 residues long. The germline gives CDR1 LNHDA, CDR2 SQIVND (reference sequence). Trimming left V 7 bases short and J 1 base short, with 13 bases between.